The entry below gives a single TCR beta chain sequence along with its context. This sample is part of a study of blood T cell repertoires in COVID-19. The protocol was immunoSEQ multiplex PCR, while the TCRdb copy is restricted to in-frame clones and leaves out a portion. Of roughly 82,000 clones in the sample, 80% to 95% are singletons; the top ten hold around 0.96%. Germline CDR1 reads LNHDA; CDR2 reads SQIVND (reference sequence). The CDR3 is 15 amino acids. V gave up 7 bases and J gave up 10 bases, with 23 bases separating them. Sequencing was performed on peripheral blood. The receptor comes from a woman in her forties or fifties in a cohort sampled during active COVID-19. This chain uses TRBV19 with TRBJ2-1; a weak D match, TRBD1 (6 bases). CDR3 protein: CASTIDPLSGTEQFF. DNA of the CDR3: TGTGCCAGTACCATCGATCCCCTCTCCGGGACAGAGCAGTTCTTC.